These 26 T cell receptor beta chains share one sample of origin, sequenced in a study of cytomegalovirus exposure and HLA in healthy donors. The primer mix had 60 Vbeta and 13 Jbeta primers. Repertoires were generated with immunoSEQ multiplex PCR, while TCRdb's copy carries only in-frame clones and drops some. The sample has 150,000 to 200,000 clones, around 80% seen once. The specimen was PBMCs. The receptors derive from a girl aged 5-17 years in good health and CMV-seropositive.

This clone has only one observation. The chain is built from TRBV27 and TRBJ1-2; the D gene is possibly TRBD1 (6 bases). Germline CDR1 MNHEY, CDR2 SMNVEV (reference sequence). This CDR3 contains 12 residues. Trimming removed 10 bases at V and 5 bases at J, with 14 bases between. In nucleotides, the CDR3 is TGTGCCACCCACAGGGAGCCATATGGCTACACCTTC. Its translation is CATHREPYGYTF.

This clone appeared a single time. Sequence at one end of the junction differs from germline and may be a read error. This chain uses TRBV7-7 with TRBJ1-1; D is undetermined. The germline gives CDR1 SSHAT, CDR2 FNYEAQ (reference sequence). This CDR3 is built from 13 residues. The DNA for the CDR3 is TGTGCTAGCAGCTCCGAGCTTGGTGCTGAAGCTTTCTTT. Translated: CASSSELGAEAFF.

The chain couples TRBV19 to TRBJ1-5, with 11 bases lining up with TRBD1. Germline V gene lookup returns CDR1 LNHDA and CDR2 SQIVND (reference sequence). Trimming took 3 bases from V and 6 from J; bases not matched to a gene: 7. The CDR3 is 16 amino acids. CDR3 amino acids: CASSILPGQGAQPQHF. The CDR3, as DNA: TGTGCCAGTAGTATCCTACCTGGACAGGGGGCTCAGCCCCAGCATTTT.

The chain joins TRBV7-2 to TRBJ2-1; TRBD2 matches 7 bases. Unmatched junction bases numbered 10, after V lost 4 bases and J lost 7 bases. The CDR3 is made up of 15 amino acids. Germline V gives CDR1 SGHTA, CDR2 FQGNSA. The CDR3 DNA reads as TGTGCCAGCAGCTCGTCGACTAGCAGAGGGAATGAGCAGTTCTTC. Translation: CASSSSTSRGNEQFF.

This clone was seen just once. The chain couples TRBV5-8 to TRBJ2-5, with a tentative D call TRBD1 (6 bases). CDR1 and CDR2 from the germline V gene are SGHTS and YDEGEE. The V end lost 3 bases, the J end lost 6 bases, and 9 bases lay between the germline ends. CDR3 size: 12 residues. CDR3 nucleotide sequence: TGTGCCAGCAGCTACAGGGATCAGACCCAGTACTTC. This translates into CASSYRDQTQYF.

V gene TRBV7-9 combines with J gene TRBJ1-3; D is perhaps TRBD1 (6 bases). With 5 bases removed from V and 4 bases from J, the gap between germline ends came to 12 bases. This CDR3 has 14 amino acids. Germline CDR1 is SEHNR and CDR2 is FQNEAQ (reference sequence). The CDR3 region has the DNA TGTGCCAGCAGCCCACCGGGGGGCGGAAACACCATATATTTT. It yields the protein CASSPPGGGNTIYF.

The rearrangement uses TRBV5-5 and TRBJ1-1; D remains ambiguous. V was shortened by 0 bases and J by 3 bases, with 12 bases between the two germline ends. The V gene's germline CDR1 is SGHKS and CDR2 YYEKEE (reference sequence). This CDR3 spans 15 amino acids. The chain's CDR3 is CASSLGRAGYTEAFF. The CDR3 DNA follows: TGTGCCAGCAGCTTGGGAAGGGCGGGGTACACTGAAGCTTTCTTT.

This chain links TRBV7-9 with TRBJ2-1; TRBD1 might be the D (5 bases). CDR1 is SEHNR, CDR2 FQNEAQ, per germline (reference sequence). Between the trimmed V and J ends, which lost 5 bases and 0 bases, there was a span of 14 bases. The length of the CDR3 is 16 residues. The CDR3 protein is CASSLGPLGSYNEQFF. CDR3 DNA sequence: TGTGCCAGCAGCCTGGGGCCCCTCGGCTCCTACAATGAGCAGTTCTTC. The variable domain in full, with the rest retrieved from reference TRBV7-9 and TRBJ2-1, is DTGVSQNPRHKITKRGQNVTFRCDPISEHNRLYWYRQTLGQGPEFLTYFQNEAQLEKSRLLSDRFSAERPKGSFSTLEIQRTEQGDSAMYLCASSLGPLGSYNEQFFGPGTRLTVL.

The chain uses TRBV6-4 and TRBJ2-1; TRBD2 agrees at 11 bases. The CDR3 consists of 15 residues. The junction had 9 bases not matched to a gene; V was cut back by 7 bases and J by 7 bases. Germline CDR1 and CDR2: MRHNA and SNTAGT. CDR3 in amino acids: CASTLLAGAGNEQFF. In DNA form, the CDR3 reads TGTGCCAGCACCCTACTAGCGGGAGCGGGGAATGAGCAGTTCTTC.

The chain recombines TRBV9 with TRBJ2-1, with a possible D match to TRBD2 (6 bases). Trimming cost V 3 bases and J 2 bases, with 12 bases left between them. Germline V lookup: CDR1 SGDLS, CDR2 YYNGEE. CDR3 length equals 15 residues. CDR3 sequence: CASSAAGLPYNEQFF. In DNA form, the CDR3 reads TGTGCCAGCAGCGCCGCGGGACTGCCCTACAATGAGCAGTTCTTC.

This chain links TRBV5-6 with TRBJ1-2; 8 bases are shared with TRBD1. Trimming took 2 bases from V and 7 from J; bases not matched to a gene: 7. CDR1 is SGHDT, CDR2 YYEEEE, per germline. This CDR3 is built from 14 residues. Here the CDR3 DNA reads TGTGCCAGCAGCTTTCTCGGACAGGGAAGTGGCTACACCTTC. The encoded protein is CASSFLGQGSGYTF.

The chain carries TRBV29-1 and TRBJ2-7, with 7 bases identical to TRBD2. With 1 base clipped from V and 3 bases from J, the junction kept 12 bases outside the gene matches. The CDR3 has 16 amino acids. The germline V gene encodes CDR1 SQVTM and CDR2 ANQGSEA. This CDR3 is CSVEARLADTNYEQYF. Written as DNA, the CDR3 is TGCAGCGTTGAAGCGCGGCTAGCGGATACCAACTACGAGCAGTACTTC.

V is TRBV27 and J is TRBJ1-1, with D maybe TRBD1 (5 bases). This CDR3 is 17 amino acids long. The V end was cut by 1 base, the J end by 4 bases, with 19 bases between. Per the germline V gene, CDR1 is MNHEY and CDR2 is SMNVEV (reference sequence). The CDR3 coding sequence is TGTGCCAGCAGTTTATACGGCCAGGGCGGGGGGTTCACTGAAGCTTTCTTT. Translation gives CASSLYGQGGGFTEAFF.

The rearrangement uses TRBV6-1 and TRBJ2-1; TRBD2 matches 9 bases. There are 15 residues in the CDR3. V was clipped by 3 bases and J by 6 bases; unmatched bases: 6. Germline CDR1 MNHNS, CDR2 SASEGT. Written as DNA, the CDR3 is TGTGCCAGCAGTGAGTCTAGCGGGATCTCCAATGAGCAGTTCTTC. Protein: CASSESSGISNEQFF.

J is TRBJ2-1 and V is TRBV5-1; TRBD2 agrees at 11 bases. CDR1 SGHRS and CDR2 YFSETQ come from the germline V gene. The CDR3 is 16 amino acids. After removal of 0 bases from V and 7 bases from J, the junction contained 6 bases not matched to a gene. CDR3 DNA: TGCGCCAGCAGCTTGGATCCTAGCGGGAGGTCGAATGAGCAGTTCTTC. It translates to CASSLDPSGRSNEQFF.

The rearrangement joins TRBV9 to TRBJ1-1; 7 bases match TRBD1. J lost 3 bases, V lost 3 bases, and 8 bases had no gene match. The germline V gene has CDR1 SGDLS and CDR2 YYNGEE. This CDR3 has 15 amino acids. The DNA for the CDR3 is TGTGCCAGCAGCGGGCGACAGGGTTCGGACACTGAAGCTTTCTTT. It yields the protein CASSGRQGSDTEAFF. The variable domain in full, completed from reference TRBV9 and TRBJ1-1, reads DSGVTQTPKHLITATGQRVTLRCSPRSGDLSVYWYQQSLDQGLQFLIQYYNGEERAKGNILERFSAQQFPDLHSELNLSSLELGDSALYFCASSGRQGSDTEAFFGQGTRLTVV.

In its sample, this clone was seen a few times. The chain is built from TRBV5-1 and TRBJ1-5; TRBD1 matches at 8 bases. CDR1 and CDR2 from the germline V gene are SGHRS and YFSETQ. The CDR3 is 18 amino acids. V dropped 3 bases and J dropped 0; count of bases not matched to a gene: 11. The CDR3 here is CASSYYLRTGSSNQPQHF. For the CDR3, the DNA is TGCGCCAGCAGCTACTATCTCCGGACAGGGTCTAGCAATCAGCCCCAGCATTTT.

The CDR3 DNA is TGTGCCAGCAGACGGGTCGGGGGCACTGAAGCTTTCTTT. As protein: CASRRVGGTEAFF. This chain links TRBV6-5 with TRBJ1-1, with D perhaps matching TRBD1 (5 bases). This CDR3 spans 13 amino acids. V lost 6 bases and J 4 bases, leaving 12 bases between the germline ends. Germline CDR1 and CDR2: MNHEY and SVGAGI.

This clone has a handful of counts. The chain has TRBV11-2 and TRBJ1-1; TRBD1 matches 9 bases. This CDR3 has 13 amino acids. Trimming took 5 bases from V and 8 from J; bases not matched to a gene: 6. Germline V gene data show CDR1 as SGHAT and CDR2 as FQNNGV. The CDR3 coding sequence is TGTGCCAGCAGCCCCAGGGACAGGGTAGAAGCTTTCTTT. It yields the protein CASSPRDRVEAFF.

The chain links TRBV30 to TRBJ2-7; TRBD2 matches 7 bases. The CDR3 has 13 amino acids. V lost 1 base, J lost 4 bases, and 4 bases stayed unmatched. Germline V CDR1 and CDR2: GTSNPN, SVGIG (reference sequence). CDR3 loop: CAWSAGGRYEQYF. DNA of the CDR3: TGTGCCTGGAGTGCCGGGGGGAGGTACGAGCAGTACTTC.

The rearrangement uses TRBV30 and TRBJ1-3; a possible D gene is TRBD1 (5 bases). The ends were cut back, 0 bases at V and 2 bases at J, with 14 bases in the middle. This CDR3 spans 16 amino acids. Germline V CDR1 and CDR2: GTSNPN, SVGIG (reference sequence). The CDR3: CAWSVLSGTAGNTIYF. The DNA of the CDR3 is TGTGCCTGGAGTGTACTATCTGGGACTGCTGGAAACACCATATATTTT.

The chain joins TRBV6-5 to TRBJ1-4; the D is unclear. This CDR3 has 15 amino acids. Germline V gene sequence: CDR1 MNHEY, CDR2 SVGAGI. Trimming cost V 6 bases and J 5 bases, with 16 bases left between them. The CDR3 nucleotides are TGTGCCAGCAGATCTTTCGGGGTCGCGAATGAAAAACTGTTTTTT. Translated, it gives CASRSFGVANEKLFF.

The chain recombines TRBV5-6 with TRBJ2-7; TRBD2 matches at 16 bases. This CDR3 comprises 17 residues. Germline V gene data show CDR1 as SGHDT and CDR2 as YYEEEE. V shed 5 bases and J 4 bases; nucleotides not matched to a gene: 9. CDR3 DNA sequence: TGTGCCAGCAGTTCGACACCGGGACTAGCGGGAGGGTACGAGCAGTACTTC. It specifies CASSSTPGLAGGYEQYF.

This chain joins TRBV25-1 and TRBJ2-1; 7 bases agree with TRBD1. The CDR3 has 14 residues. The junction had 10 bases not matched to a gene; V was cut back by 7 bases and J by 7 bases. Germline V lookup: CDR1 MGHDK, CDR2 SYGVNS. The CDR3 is CASTRDSGWNEQFF. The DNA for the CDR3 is TGTGCCAGCACCCGGGACAGTGGTTGGAATGAGCAGTTCTTC.

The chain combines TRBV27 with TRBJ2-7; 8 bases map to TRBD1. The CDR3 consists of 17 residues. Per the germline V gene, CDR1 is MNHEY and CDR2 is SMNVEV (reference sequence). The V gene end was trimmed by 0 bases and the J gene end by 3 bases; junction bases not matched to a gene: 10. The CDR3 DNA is TGTGCCAGCAGTTTATCGTTGCGTGGGACAGGAGTCTACGAGCAGTACTTC. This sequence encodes CASSLSLRGTGVYEQYF.

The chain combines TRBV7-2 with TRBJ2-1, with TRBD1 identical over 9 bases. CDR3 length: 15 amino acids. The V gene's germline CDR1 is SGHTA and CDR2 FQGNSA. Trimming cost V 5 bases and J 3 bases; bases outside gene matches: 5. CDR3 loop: CASSIGQGLYNEQFF. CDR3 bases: TGTGCCAGCAGCATTGGACAGGGGCTCTACAATGAGCAGTTCTTC.